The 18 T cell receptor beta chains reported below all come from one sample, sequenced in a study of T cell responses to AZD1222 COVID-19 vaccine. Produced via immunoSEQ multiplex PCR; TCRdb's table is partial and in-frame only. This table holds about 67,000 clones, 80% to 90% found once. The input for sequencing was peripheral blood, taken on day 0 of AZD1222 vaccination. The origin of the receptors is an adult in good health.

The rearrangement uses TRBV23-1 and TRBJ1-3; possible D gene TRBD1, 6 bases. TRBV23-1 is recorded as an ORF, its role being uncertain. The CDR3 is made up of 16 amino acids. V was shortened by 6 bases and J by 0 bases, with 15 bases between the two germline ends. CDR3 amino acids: CASSPDRKGSGNTIYF. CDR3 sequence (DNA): TGCGCCAGCAGCCCCGACAGGAAAGGCTCTGGAAACACCATATATTTT.

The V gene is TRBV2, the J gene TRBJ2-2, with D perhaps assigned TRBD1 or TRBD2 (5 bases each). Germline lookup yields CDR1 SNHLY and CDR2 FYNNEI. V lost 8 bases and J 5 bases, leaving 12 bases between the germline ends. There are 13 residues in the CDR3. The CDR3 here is CASERGDTGELFF. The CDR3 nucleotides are TGTGCCAGCGAAAGGGGAGATACCGGGGAGCTGTTTTTT.

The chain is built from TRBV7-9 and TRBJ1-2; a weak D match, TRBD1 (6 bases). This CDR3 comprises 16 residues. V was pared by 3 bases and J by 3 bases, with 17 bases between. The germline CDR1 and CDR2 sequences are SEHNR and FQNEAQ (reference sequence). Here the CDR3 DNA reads TGTGCCAGCAGCTTTACAGGGCGACCTCGAGACTATGGCTACACCTTC. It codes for CASSFTGRPRDYGYTF.

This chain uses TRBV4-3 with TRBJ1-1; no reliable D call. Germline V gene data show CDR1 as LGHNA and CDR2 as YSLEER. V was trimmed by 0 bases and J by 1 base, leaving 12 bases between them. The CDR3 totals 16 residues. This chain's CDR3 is CASSQDVVRRNTEAFF. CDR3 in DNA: TGCGCCAGCAGCCAAGATGTGGTCAGGAGGAACACTGAAGCTTTCTTT.

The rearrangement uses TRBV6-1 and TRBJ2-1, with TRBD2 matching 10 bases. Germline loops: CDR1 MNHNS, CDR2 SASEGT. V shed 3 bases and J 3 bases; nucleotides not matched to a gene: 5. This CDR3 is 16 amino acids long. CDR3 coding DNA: TGTGCCAGCAGTGATCCAGCGGGAGGGCTCTACAATGAGCAGTTCTTC. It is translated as CASSDPAGGLYNEQFF.

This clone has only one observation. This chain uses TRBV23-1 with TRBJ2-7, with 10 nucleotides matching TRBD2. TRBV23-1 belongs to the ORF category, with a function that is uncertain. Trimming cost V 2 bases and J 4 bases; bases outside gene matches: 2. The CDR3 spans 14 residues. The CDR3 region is CASSQLAGVYEQYF. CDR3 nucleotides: TGCGCCAGCAGTCAACTAGCGGGAGTATACGAGCAGTACTTC.

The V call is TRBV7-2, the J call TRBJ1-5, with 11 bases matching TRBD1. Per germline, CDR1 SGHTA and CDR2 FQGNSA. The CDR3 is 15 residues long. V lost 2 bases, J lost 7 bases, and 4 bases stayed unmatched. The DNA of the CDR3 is TGTGCCAGCAGCTTAAGGACAGGGGGCAGACAGCCCCAGCATTTT. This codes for CASSLRTGGRQPQHF.

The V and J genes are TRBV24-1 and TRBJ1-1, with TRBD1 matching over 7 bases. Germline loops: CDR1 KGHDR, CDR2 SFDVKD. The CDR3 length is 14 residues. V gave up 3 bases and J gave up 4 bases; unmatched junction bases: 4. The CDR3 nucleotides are TGTGCCACCAGTGATACAGGGGAGATCACTGAAGCTTTCTTT. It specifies CATSDTGEITEAFF.

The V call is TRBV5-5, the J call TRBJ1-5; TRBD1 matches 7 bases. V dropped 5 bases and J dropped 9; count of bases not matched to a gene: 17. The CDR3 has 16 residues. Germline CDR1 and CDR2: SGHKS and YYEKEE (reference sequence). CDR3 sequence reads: CASSSHGTTGEWPQHF. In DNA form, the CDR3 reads TGTGCCAGCAGTTCCCATGGCACCACAGGGGAATGGCCCCAGCATTTT.

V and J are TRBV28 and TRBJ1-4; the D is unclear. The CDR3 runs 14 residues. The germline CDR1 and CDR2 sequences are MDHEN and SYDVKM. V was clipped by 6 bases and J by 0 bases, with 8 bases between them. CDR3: CASSPSTTNEKLFF. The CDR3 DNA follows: TGTGCCAGCAGCCCAAGTACAACTAATGAAAAACTGTTTTTT.

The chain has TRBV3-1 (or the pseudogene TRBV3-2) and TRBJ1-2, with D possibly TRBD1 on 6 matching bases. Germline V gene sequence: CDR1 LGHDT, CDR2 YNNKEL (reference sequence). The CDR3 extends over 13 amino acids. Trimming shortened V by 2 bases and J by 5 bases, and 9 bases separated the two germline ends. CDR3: CASSQRQGYGYTF. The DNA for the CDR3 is TGTGCCAGCAGCCAAAGGCAGGGGTATGGCTACACCTTC.

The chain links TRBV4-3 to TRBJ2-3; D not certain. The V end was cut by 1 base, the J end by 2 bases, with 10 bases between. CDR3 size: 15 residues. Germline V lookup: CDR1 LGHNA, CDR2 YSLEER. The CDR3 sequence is CASSQVRFNTDTQYF. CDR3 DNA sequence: TGCGCCAGCAGCCAAGTTCGGTTTAACACAGATACGCAGTATTTT.

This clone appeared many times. CDR3 sequence reads: CASSTGFEQYF. The CDR3 nucleotides read TGTGCCAGCAGTACAGGGTTCGAGCAGTACTTC. This chain uses TRBV2 with TRBJ2-7, with D possibly TRBD1 on 6 matching bases. CDR3 length equals 11 residues. In germline, CDR1 is SNHLY, CDR2 FYNNEI. Trimming cost V 5 bases and J 6 bases, with 8 bases left between them.

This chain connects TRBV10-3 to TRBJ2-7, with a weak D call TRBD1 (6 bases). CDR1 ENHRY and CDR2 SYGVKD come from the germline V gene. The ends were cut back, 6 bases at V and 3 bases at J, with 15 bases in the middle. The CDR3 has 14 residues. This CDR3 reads CAIREDSTGYEQYF. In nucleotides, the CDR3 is TGTGCCATCAGGGAGGACAGTACAGGCTACGAGCAGTACTTC.

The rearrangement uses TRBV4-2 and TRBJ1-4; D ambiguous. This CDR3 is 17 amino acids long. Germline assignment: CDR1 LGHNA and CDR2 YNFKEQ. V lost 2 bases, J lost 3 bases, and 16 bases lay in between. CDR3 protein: CASSQSGTRGANEKLFF. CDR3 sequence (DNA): TGTGCCAGCAGCCAAAGTGGAACTAGAGGAGCTAATGAAAAACTGTTTTTT.

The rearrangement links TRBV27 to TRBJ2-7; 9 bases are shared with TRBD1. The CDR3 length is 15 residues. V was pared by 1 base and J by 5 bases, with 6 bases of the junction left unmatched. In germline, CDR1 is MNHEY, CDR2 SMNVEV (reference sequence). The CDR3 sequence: CASSLLGTGTNEQYF. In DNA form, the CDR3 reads TGTGCCAGCAGTTTATTGGGGACAGGGACAAACGAGCAGTACTTC.

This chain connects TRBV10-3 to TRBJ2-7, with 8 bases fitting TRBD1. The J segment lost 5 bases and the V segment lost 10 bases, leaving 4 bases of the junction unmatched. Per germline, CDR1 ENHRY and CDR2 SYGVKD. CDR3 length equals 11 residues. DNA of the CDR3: TGTGCCACCTCGACAGGGGACGAGCAGTACTTC. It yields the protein CATSTGDEQYF.

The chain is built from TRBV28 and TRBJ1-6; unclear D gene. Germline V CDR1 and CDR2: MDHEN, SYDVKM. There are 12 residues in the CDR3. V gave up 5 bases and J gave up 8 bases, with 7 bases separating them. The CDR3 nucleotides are TGTGCCAGCAGTAGGGCCGATTCACCCCTCCACTTT. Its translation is CASSRADSPLHF.